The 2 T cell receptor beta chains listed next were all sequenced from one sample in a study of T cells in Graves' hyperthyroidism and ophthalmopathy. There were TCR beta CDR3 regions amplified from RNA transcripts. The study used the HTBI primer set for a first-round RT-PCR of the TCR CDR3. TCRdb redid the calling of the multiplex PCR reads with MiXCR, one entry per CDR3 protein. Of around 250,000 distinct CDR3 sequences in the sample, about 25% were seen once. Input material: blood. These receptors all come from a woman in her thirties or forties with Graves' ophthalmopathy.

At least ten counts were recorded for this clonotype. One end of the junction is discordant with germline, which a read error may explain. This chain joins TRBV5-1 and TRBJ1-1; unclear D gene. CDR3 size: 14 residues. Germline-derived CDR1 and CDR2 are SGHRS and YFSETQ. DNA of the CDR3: TGCGCCAGCAGCTTGGGAGCGGCGAACACTGAAGCTCTCTTT. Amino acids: CASSLGAANTEALF.

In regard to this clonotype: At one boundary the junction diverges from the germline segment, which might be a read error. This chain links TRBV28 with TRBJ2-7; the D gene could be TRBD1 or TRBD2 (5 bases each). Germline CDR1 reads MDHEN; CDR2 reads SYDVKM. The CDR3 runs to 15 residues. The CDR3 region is CAGSTLGTETDEQYF. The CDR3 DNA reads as TGTGCCGGCAGTACACTAGGGACGGAAACCGACGAGCAGTACTTC.